The source of this TCR beta chain is a study of cytotoxic CD8 clonotypes in ibrutinib-treated CLL. The CDR3 loop spans 15 amino acids. The V gene's germline CDR1 is MNHNS and CDR2 SASEGT. V dropped 6 bases and J dropped 5; count of bases not matched to a gene: 7. Sequencing was performed with immunoSEQ multiplex PCR; in TCRdb, only in-frame clones are kept and a portion is missing. The repertoire holds about 50,000 clones, with 57% as singletons. The source of this sequence is a human donor with chronic lymphocytic leukemia. This specimen was PBMCs, taken after 24 months of ibrutinib treatment. V is TRBV6-1 and J is TRBJ2-5, with TRBD2 identical over 12 bases. The CDR3 bases are TGTGCCAGCAGGACTAGCGGGGGCTCCACGGAGACCCAGTACTTC. Translation gives CASRTSGGSTETQYF.